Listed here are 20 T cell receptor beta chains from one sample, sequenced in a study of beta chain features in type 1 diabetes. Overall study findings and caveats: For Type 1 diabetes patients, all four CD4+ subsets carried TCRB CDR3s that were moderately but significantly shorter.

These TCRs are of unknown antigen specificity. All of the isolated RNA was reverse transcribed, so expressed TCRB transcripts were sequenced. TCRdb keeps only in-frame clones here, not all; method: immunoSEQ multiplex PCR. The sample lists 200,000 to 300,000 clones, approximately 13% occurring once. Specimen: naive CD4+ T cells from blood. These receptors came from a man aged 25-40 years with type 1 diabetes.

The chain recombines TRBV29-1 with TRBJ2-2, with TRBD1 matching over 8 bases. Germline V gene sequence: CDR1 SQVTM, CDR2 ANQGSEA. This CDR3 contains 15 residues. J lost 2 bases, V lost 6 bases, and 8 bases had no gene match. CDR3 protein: CSVAGQDYNTGELFF. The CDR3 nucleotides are TGCAGCGTCGCGGGACAGGACTACAACACCGGGGAGCTGTTTTTT.

CDR3 loop: CASSLGGDVAYEQYF. The CDR3 DNA follows: TGTGCCAGCAGCTTAGGGGGGGACGTCGCGTACGAGCAGTACTTC. V and J are TRBV7-2 and TRBJ2-7; TRBD2 is a possible D gene (6 bases). Deletions cut 1 base from V and 4 bases from J, with 14 bases between. In germline, CDR1 is SGHTA, CDR2 FQGNSA. The CDR3 is 15 amino acids.

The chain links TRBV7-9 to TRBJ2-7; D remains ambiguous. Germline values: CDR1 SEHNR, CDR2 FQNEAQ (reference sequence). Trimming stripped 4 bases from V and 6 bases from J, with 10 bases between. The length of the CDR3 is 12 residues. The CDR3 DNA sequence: TGTGCCAGCAGCTCTGATGGGCGCGAGCAGTACTTC. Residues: CASSSDGREQYF.

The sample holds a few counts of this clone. CDR3 bases: TGTGCCACCAGCAGAGAGGCGAGGGGGCGCAATCAGCCCCAGCATTTT. As protein: CATSREARGRNQPQHF. The chain is built from TRBV15 and TRBJ1-5; 7 bases are shared with TRBD1. V was clipped by 0 bases and J by 2 bases; unmatched bases: 4. This CDR3 is 16 amino acids long. Germline-derived CDR1 and CDR2 are LNHNV and YYDKDF (reference sequence).

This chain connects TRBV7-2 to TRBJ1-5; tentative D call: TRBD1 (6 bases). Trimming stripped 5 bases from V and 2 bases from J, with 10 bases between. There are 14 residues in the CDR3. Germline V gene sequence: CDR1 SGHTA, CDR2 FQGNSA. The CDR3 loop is CASSPRTGNQPQHF. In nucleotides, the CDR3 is TGTGCCAGCAGCCCCCGGACAGGCAATCAGCCCCAGCATTTT.

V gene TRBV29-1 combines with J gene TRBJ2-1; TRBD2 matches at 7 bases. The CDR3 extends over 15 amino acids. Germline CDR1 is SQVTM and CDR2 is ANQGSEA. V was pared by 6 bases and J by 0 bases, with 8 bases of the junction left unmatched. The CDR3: CSVPFRGGSYNEQFF. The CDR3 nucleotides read TGCAGCGTCCCTTTTCGCGGGGGCTCCTACAATGAGCAGTTCTTC.

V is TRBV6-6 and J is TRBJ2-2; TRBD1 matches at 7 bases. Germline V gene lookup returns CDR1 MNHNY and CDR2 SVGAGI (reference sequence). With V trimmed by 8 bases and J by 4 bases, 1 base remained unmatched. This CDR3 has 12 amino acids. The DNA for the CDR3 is TGTGCCAGCGGGACAGTCACCGGGGAGCTGTTTTTT. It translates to CASGTVTGELFF.

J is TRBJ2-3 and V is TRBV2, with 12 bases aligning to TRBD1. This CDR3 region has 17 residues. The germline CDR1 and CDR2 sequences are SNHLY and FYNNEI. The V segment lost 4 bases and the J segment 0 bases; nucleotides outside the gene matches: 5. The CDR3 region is CASSATGQGASTDTQYF. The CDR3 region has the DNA TGTGCCAGCAGTGCAACGGGACAGGGGGCTAGCACAGATACGCAGTATTTT.

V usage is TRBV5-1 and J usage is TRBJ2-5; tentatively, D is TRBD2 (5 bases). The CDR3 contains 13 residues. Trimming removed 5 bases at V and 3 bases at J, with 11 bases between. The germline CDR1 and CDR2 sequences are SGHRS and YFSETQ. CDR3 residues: CASSPRAKETQYF. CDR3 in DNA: TGCGCCAGCAGTCCGAGGGCAAAAGAGACCCAGTACTTC. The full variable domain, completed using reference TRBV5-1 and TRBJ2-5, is KAGVTQTPRYLIKTRGQQVTLSCSPISGHRSVSWYQQTPGQGLQFLFEYFSETQRNKGNFPGRFSGRQFSNSRSEMNVSTLELGDSALYLCASSPRAKETQYFGPGTRLLVL.

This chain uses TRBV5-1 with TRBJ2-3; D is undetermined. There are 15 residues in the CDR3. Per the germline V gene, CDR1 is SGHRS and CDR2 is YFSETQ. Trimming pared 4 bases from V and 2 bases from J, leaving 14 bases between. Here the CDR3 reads CASSETNPDTDTQYF. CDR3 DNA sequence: TGCGCCAGCAGCGAAACTAATCCTGACACAGATACGCAGTATTTT.

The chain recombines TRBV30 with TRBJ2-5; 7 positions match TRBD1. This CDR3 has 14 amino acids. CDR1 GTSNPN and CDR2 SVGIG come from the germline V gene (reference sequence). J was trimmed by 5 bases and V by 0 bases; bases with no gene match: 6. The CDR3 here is CAWSVQGSWETQYF. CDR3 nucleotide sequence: TGTGCCTGGAGTGTACAGGGGTCGTGGGAGACCCAGTACTTC.

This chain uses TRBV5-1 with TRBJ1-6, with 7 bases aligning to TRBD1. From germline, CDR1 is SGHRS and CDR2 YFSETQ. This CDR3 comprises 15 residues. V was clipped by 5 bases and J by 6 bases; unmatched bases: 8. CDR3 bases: TGCGCCAGCAGTTCTGAGGGGGCGCCTAATTCACCCCTCCACTTT. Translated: CASSSEGAPNSPLHF.

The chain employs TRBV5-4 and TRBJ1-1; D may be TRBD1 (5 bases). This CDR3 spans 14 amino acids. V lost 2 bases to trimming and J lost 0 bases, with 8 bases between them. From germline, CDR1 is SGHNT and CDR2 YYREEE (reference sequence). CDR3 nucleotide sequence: TGTGCCAGCAGCTTCGACAGATTGAACACTGAAGCTTTCTTT. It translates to CASSFDRLNTEAFF.

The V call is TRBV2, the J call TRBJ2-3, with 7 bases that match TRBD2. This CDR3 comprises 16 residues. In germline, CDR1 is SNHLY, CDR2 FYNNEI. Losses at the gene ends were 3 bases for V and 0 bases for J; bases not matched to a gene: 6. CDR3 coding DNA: TGTGCCAGCAGTGATGGGGGGGGGTCTAGCACAGATACGCAGTATTTT. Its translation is CASSDGGGSSTDTQYF.

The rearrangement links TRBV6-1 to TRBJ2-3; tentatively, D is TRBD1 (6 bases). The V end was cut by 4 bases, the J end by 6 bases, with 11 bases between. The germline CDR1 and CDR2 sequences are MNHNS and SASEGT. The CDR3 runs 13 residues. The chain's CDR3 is CASSVSQGDTQYF. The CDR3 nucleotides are TGTGCCAGCAGTGTGTCTCAGGGGGATACGCAGTATTTT.

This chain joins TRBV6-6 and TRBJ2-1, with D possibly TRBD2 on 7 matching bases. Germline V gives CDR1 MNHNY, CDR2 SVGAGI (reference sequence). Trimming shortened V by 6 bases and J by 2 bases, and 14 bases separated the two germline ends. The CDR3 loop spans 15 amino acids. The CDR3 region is CASSRGGGPYNEQFF. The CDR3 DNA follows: TGTGCCAGCAGCCGAGGGGGGGGCCCCTACAATGAGCAGTTCTTC.

The DNA for the CDR3 is TGTGCCAGCGAAAATTTCGGAGAGACCCAGTACTTC. Amino acids: CASENFGETQYF. The chain is built from TRBV6-6 and TRBJ2-5; no definite D call. CDR1 and CDR2 from the germline V gene are MNHNY and SVGAGI (reference sequence). Trimming shortened V by 8 bases and J by 4 bases, and 11 bases separated the two germline ends. The CDR3 sequence is 12 residues long.

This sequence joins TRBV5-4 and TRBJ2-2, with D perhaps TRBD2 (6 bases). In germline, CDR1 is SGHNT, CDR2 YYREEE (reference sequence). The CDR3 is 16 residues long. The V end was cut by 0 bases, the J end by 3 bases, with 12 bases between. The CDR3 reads CASSLEGGRDTGELFF. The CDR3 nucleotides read TGTGCCAGCAGCTTGGAGGGAGGCCGAGACACCGGGGAGCTGTTTTTT.

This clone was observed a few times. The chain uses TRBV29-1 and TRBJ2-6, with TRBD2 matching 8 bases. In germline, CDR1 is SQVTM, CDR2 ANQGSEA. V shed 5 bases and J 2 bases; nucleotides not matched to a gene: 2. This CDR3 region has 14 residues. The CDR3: CSVRGGTGANVLTF. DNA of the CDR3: TGCAGCGTTCGGGGGGGCACTGGGGCCAACGTCCTGACTTTC. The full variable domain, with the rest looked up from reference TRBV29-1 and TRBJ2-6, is SAVISQKPSRDICQRGTSLTIQCQVDSQVTMMFWYRQQPGQSLTLIATANQGSEATYESGFVIDKFPISRPNLTFSTLTVSNMSPEDSSIYLCSVRGGTGANVLTFGAGSRLTVL.

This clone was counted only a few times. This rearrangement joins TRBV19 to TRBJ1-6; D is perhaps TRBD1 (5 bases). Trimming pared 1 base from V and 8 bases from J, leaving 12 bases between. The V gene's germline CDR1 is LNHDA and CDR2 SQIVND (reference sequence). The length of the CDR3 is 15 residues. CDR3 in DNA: TGTGCCAGTAGTATAGTCCCAGGGTTCGATTCACCCCTCCACTTT. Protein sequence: CASSIVPGFDSPLHF. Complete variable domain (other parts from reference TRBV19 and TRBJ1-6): DGGITQSPKYLFRKEGQNVTLSCEQNLNHDAMYWYRQDPGQGLRLIYYSQIVNDFQKGDIAEGYSVSREKKESFPLTVTSAQKNPTAFYLCASSIVPGFDSPLHFGNGTRLTVT.